This T cell receptor (beta chain) was documented in a study of cytomegalovirus exposure and HLA in healthy donors. Overall study findings and caveats: Among TCR beta chains, those listed as cytomegalovirus-associated numbered approximately 150. TCR beta V- and J-gene trimming was later associated with a missense DCLRE1C variant.

This CDR3 contains 16 residues. Germline V gives CDR1 LGHNA, CDR2 YNFKEQ. V shed 1 base and J shed 4 bases, with 16 bases lying between them. Details on this clone: Its antigen is not identified.

The PCR used 60 Vbeta and 13 Jbeta primers. TCRdb's table, derived via immunoSEQ multiplex PCR, lists solely in-frame clones and lacks some. The sample contains 95,000 to 130,000 clones, less than 80% of which appear only once. The sample taken for sequencing was PBMCs. The source of this sequence is a woman in her thirties or forties in good health and CMV-seropositive. The genes are TRBV4-2 and TRBJ1-1; possible D gene TRBD1, 6 bases. CDR3 DNA: TGTGCCAGCAGCCAAGGGGTGGGGGCTGGCAGCACTGAAGCTTTCTTT. This translates into CASSQGVGAGSTEAFF.